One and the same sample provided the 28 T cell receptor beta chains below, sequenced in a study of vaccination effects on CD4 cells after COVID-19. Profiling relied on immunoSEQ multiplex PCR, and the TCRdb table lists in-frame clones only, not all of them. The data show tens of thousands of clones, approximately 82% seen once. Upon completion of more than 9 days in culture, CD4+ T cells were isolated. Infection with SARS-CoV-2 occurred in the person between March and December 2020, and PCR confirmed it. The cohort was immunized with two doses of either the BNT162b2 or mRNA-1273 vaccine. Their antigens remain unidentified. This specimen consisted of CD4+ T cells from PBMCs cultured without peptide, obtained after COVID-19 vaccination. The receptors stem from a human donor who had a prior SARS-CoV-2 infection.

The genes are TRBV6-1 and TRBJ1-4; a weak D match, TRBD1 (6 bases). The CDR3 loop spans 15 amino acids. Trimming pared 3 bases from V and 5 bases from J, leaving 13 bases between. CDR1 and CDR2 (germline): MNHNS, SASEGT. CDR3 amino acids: CASSDRRGINEKLFF. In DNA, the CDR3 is TGTGCCAGCAGTGATCGGAGGGGGATAAATGAAAAACTGTTTTTT.

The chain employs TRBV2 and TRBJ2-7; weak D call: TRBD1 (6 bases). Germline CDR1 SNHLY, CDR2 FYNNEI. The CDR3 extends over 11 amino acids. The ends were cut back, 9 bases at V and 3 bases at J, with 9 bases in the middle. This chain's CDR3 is CARGQNYEQYF. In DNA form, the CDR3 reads TGTGCCAGAGGACAGAACTACGAGCAGTACTTC.

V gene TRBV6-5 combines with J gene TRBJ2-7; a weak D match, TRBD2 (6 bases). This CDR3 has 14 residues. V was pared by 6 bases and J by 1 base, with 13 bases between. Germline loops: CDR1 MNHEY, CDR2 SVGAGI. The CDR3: CASRTAGRSYEQYF. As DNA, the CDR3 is TGTGCCAGCAGGACCGCGGGACGGTCCTACGAGCAGTACTTC.

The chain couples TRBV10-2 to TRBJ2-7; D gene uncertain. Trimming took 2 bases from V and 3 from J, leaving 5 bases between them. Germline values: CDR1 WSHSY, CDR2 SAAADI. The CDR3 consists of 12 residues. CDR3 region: CASSEVDYEQYF. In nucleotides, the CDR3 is TGCGCCAGCAGTGAGGTCGACTACGAGCAGTACTTC.

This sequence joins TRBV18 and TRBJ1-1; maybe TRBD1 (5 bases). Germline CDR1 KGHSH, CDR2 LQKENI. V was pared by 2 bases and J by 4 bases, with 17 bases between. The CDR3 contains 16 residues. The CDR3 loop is CASSPTLGEGTTEAFF. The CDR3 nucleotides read TGTGCCAGCTCACCAACTCTAGGAGAAGGGACCACTGAAGCTTTCTTT.

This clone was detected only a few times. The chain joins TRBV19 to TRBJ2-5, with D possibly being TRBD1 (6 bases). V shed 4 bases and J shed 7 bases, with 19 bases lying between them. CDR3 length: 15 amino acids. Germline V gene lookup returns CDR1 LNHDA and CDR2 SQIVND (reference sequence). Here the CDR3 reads CASSTYRRGRGTQYF. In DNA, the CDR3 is TGTGCCAGTAGTACCTATCGCAGGGGACGGGGGACCCAGTACTTC.

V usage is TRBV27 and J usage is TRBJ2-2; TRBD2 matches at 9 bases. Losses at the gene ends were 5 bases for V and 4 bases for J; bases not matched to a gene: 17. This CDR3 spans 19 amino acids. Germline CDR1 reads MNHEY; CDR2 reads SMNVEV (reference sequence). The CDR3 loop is CASSLRTSADGGRTGELFF. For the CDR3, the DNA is TGTGCCAGCAGTCTCCGGACTAGCGCCGACGGAGGACGCACCGGGGAGCTGTTTTTT.

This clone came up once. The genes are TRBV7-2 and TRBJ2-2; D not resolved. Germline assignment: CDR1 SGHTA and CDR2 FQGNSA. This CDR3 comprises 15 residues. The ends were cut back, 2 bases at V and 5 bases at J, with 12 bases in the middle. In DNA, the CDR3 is TGTGCCAGCAGCTTATTGAGCGAACCAACCGGGGAGCTGTTTTTT. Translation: CASSLLSEPTGELFF. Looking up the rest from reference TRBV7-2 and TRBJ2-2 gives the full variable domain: GAGVSQSPSNKVTEKGKDVELRCDPISGHTALYWYRQSLGQGLEFLIYFQGNSAPDKSGLPSDRFSAERTGGSVSTLTIQRTQQEDSAVYLCASSLLSEPTGELFFGEGSRLTVL.

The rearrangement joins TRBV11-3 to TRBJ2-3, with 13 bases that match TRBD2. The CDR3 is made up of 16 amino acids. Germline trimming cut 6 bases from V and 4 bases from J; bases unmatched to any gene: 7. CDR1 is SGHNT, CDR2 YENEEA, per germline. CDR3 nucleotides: TGTGCCAGCAGTCAAACCGGGACTAGCGGGGCAGATACGCAGTATTTT. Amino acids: CASSQTGTSGADTQYF.

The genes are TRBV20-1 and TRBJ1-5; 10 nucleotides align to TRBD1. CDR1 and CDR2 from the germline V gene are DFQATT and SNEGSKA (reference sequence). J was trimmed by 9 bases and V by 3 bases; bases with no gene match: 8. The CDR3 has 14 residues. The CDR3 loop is CSASRTGGVLPQHF. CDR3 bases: TGCAGTGCTAGTCGGACAGGGGGAGTCTTGCCCCAGCATTTT.

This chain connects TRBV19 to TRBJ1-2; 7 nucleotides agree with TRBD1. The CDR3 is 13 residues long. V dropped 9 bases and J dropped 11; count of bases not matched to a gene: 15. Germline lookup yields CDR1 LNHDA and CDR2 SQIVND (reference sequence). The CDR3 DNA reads TGTGCCAGCAGCTATGCACCGGGACAGTGGTACACCTTC. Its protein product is CASSYAPGQWYTF.

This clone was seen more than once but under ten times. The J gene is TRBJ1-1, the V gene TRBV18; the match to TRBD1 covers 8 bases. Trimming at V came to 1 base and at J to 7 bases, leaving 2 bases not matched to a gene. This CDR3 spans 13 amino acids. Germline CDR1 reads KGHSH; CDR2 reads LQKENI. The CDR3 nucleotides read TGTGCCAGCTCACCACAACAGGGGGTTGAAGCTTTCTTT. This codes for CASSPQQGVEAFF.

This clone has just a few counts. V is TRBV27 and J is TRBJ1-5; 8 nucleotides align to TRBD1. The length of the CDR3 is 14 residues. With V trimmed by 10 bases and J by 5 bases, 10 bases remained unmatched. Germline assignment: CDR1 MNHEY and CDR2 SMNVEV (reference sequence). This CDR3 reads CATKPGTGHQPQHF. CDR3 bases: TGTGCCACCAAACCCGGGACAGGCCATCAGCCCCAGCATTTT.

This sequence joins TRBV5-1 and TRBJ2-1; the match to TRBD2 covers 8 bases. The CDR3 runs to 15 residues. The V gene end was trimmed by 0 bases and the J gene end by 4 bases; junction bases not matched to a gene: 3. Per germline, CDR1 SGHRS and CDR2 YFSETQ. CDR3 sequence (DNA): TGCGCCAGCAGCTTGGATAGCGGGGCATACAATGAGCAGTTCTTC. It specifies CASSLDSGAYNEQFF.

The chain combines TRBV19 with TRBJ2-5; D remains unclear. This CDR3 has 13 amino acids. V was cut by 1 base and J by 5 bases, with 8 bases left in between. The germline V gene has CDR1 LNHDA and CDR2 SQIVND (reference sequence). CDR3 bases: TGTGCCAGTAGTATAGCTGGTTCGGAGACCCAGTACTTC. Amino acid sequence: CASSIAGSETQYF.

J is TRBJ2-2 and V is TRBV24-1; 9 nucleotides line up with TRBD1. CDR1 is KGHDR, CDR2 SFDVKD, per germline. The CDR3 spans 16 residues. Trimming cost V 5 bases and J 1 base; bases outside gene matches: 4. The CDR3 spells CATSVGTGRNTGELFF. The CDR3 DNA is TGTGCCACCAGTGTAGGGACAGGGAGGAACACCGGGGAGCTGTTTTTT.

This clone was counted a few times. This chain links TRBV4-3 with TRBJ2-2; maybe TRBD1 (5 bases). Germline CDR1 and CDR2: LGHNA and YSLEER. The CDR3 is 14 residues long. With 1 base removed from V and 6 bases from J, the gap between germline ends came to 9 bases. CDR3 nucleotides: TGCGCCAGCAGCCAAGCAGGGATCCCCGGGGAGCTGTTTTTT. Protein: CASSQAGIPGELFF.

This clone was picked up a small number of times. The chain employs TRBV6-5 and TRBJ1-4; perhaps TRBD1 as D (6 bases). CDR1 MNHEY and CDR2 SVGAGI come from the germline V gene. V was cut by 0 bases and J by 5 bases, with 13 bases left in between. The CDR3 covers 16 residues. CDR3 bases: TGTGCCAGCAGTTACTCGGGGGGCCGGGGAAATGAAAAACTGTTTTTT. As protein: CASSYSGGRGNEKLFF.

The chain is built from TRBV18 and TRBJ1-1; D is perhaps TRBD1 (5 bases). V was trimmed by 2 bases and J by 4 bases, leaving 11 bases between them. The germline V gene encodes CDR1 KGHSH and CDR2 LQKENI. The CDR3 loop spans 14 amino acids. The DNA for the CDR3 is TGTGCCAGCTCACCATCCGGGGCGAGCACTGAAGCTTTCTTT. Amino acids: CASSPSGASTEAFF.

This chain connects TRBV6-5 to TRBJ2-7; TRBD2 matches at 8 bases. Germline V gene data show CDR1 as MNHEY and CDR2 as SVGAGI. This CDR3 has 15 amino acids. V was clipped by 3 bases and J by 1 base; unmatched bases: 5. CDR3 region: CASSYYAGGSYEQYF. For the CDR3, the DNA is TGTGCCAGCAGTTATTATGCGGGAGGTTCCTACGAGCAGTACTTC.

The DNA of the CDR3 is TGTGCCAGCAGTTCGACTCGTCTTATCTACAATGAGCAGTTCTTC. It specifies CASSSTRLIYNEQFF. The rearrangement links TRBV7-9 to TRBJ2-1; D uncertain. The CDR3 has 15 residues. Germline V CDR1 and CDR2: SEHNR, FQNEAQ (reference sequence). The ends were cut back, 6 bases at V and 3 bases at J, with 15 bases in the middle.

The CDR3 nucleotides are TGTGCCAGCAGCGTAGGGCAGGGCTTTACATCAAACCAAGAGACCCAGTACTTC. It encodes CASSVGQGFTSNQETQYF. The rearrangement links TRBV9 to TRBJ2-5; possible D gene TRBD1, 5 bases. The germline V and J ends were trimmed by 0 bases and 0 bases, with 18 bases remaining between them. This CDR3 contains 18 residues. Germline lookup yields CDR1 SGDLS and CDR2 YYNGEE.

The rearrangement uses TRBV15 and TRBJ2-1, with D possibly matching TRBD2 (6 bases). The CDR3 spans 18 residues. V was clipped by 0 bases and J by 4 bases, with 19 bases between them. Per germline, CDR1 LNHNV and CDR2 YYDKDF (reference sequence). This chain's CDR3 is CATSREPTSMGTYNEQFF. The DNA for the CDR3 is TGTGCCACCAGCAGAGAACCAACTAGCATGGGAACTTACAATGAGCAGTTCTTC.

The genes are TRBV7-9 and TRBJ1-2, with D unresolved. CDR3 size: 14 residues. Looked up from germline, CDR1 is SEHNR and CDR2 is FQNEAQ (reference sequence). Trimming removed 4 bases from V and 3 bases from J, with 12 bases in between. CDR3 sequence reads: CASSSLAHYYGYTF. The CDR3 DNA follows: TGTGCCAGCAGCTCGTTGGCCCACTACTATGGCTACACCTTC.

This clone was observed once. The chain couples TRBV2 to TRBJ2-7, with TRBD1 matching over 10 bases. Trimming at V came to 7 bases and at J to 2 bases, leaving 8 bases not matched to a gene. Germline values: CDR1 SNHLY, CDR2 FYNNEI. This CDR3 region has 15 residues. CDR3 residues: CASKITGTGAYEQYF. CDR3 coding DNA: TGTGCCAGCAAAATAACCGGGACAGGGGCCTACGAGCAGTACTTC.

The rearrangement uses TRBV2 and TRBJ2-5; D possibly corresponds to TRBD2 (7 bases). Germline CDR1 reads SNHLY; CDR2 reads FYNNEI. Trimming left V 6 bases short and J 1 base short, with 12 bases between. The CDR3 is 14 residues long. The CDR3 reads CASRRGGAQETQYF. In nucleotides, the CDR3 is TGTGCCAGCAGAAGGGGGGGGGCCCAAGAGACCCAGTACTTC.

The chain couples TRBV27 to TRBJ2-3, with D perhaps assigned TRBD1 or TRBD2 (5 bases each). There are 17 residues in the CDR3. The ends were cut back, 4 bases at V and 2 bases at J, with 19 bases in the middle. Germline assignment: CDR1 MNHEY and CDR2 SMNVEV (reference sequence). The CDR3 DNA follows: TGTGCCAGCAGTTATAAAGGGACGGATCTACCCACAGATACGCAGTATTTT. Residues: CASSYKGTDLPTDTQYF.

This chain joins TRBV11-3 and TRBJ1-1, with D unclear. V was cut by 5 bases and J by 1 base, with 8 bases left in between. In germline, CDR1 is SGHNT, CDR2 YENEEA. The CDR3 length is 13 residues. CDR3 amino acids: CASSRIQNTEAFF. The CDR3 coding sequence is TGTGCCAGCAGCCGGATACAGAACACTGAAGCTTTCTTT.